One sample yielded the 28 T cell receptor beta chains listed below, sequenced in a study of PD-L1 blockade in urothelial cancer. Produced via immunoSEQ multiplex PCR; TCRdb's table is partial and in-frame only. The sample holds about 56,000 clones, roughly 84% seen once. The source material was PBMCs, sampled around atezolizumab (anti-PD-L1) treatment. Receptors originate from a man aged 45 to 65 with urothelial cancer.

The rearrangement joins TRBV28 to TRBJ1-1; D unclear. From germline, CDR1 is MDHEN and CDR2 SYDVKM. CDR3 length: 14 amino acids. V dropped 3 bases and J dropped 3 bases, with 11 bases sitting between them. The CDR3 spells CASSLGRRDTEAFF. The CDR3 nucleotides read TGTGCCAGCAGTTTGGGCAGGAGGGACACTGAAGCTTTCTTT.

Only a few counts were recorded for this clone. The chain combines TRBV19 with TRBJ1-2; 8 nucleotides line up with TRBD1. CDR3 length: 14 residues. Trimming cost V 9 bases and J 3 bases; bases outside gene matches: 9. Germline lookup yields CDR1 LNHDA and CDR2 SQIVND (reference sequence). The CDR3 coding sequence is TGTGCCAGCCAGGGGGCAGGGATATACTATGGCTACACCTTC. This codes for CASQGAGIYYGYTF.

The rearrangement uses TRBV29-1 and TRBJ1-1; TRBD1 is a possible D gene (5 bases). Germline loops: CDR1 SQVTM, CDR2 ANQGSEA. The CDR3 is 13 residues long. Trimming shortened V by 4 bases and J by 3 bases, and 12 bases separated the two germline ends. CDR3 bases: TGCAGCGTTGCCCCTCAGGGATACACTGAAGCTTTCTTT. This translates into CSVAPQGYTEAFF.

This sequence joins TRBV2 and TRBJ2-7; D gene uncertain. The V and J ends lost 2 bases and 7 bases respectively, with 6 bases between them. The CDR3 contains 11 residues. Looked up from germline, CDR1 is SNHLY and CDR2 is FYNNEI. CDR3 protein: CASSESLEQYF. The CDR3, as DNA: TGTGCCAGCAGTGAATCGTTAGAGCAGTACTTC.

The chain combines TRBV30 with TRBJ1-5; D ambiguous. Per the germline V gene, CDR1 is GTSNPN and CDR2 is SVGIG (reference sequence). Trimming left V 0 bases short and J 3 bases short, with 6 bases between. CDR3 length: 13 amino acids. The CDR3 spells CAWSVFNNQPQHF. DNA of the CDR3: TGTGCCTGGAGTGTATTTAACAATCAGCCCCAGCATTTT. The variable domain in full, with the rest retrieved from reference TRBV30 and TRBJ1-5, is SQTIHQWPATLVQPVGSPLSLECTVEGTSNPNLYWYRQAAGRGLQLLFYSVGIGQISSEVPQNLSASRPQDRQFILSSKKLLLSDSGFYLCAWSVFNNQPQHFGDGTRLSIL.

The chain couples TRBV15 to TRBJ2-1, with 12 bases that match TRBD1. CDR1 and CDR2 (germline): LNHNV, YYDKDF (reference sequence). The CDR3 runs to 16 residues. With V trimmed by 4 bases and J by 7 bases, 8 bases remained unmatched. Here the CDR3 DNA reads TGTGCCACCAGCAAAGAACGGGACAGGGGGCCGAATGAGCAGTTCTTC. It specifies CATSKERDRGPNEQFF. The complete variable domain, with remaining parts taken from reference TRBV15 and TRBJ2-1, reads DAMVIQNPRYQVTQFGKPVTLSCSQTLNHNVMYWYQQKSSQAPKLLFHYYDKDFNNEADTPDNFQSRRPNTSFCFLDIRSPGLGDTAMYLCATSKERDRGPNEQFFGPGTRLTVL.

The V and J genes are TRBV28 and TRBJ2-7, with 9 bases matching TRBD1. This CDR3 comprises 16 residues. Germline trimming cut 5 bases from V and 9 bases from J; bases unmatched to any gene: 17. Germline V gene data show CDR1 as MDHEN and CDR2 as SYDVKM. The CDR3, as DNA: TGTGCCAGCAGTGGCCCAGCACGGGACAGGGCTTTGTCGCAGTACTTC. Its protein product is CASSGPARDRALSQYF.

The chain combines TRBV18 with TRBJ2-7; 9 positions match TRBD2. The ends lost 4 bases at V and 3 bases at J; junction bases unmatched: 10. CDR1 and CDR2 (germline): KGHSH, LQKENI. The CDR3 has 16 residues. The CDR3 nucleotides are TGTGCCAGCTCACGGGCTAGCGGGGCTGGGGGCTACGAGCAGTACTTC. This translates into CASSRASGAGGYEQYF.

V is TRBV11-2 and J is TRBJ2-6; D remains ambiguous. This CDR3 comprises 15 residues. Trimming took off 4 bases at V and 0 bases at J, with 7 bases between the two ends. Per germline, CDR1 SGHAT and CDR2 FQNNGV. CDR3 loop: CASSSHRSGANVLTF. The CDR3 DNA reads TGTGCCAGCAGCTCACATCGCTCTGGGGCCAACGTCCTGACTTTC.

The V and J genes are TRBV15 and TRBJ1-2; the D gene is possibly TRBD1 (6 bases). CDR3 length: 13 residues. From germline, CDR1 is LNHNV and CDR2 YYDKDF (reference sequence). V was pared by 3 bases and J by 8 bases, with 13 bases between. The CDR3 protein is CATSRAGVGGYTF. The CDR3 DNA reads as TGTGCCACCAGCAGGGCAGGGGTCGGCGGCTACACCTTC.

Here the CDR3 DNA reads TGTGCCAGCAGCTTAGCGGGAGCGGGAGAGACCCAGTACTTC. Its protein product is CASSLAGAGETQYF. The rearrangement uses TRBV7-2 and TRBJ2-5; D is perhaps TRBD2 (6 bases). Germline V CDR1 and CDR2: SGHTA, FQGNSA. With 0 bases removed from V and 4 bases from J, the gap between germline ends came to 9 bases. This CDR3 has 14 residues.

V is TRBV27 and J is TRBJ2-7, with 7 bases aligning to TRBD1. V was pared by 7 bases and J by 2 bases, with 17 bases of the junction left unmatched. Germline lookup yields CDR1 MNHEY and CDR2 SMNVEV (reference sequence). The CDR3 totals 17 residues. CDR3 nucleotides: TGTGCCAGCACCCCGCACTGGGCAGGGGGAAATCCCTACGAGCAGTACTTC. This encodes CASTPHWAGGNPYEQYF.

The CDR3 DNA sequence: TGTGCCAGCAGCACAAGACAGACAAATGAAGCTTTCTTT. Translating gives CASSTRQTNEAFF. This chain connects TRBV5-6 to TRBJ1-1, with D tentatively TRBD1 (5 bases). This CDR3 region has 13 residues. Trimming took off 4 bases at V and 7 bases at J, with 14 bases between the two ends. Germline CDR1 and CDR2: SGHDT and YYEEEE.

The rearrangement uses TRBV5-5 and TRBJ1-4; D uncertain. V was pared by 4 bases and J by 8 bases, with 12 bases between. The germline CDR1 and CDR2 sequences are SGHKS and YYEKEE (reference sequence). The CDR3 is 13 residues long. The CDR3 sequence is CASSPGGREKLFF. The DNA for the CDR3 is TGTGCCAGCAGCCCCGGCGGGAGGGAAAAACTGTTTTTT.

CDR3 loop: CASSLNARGRSSYNEQFF. The CDR3 bases are TGTGCCAGCAGCTTAAATGCGCGGGGCCGAAGCTCCTACAATGAGCAGTTCTTC. The V call is TRBV7-8, the J call TRBJ2-1; D may be TRBD2 (6 bases). V lost 2 bases and J lost 0, with 17 bases in between. Germline V gives CDR1 SGHVS, CDR2 FQNEAQ. The CDR3 has 18 amino acids.

The chain is built from TRBV28 and TRBJ2-3; 8 nucleotides align to TRBD2. This CDR3 spans 15 amino acids. Germline-derived CDR1 and CDR2 are MDHEN and SYDVKM. V shed 2 bases, J shed 4 bases, and the junction held 5 bases outside the gene matches. CDR3 DNA sequence: TGTGCCAGCAGTTTAGGCGGGAGGAAGGCAGATACGCAGTATTTT. Amino acid sequence: CASSLGGRKADTQYF.

As DNA, the CDR3 is TGTGCCAGCAGCGTAGCCCCCGCTGGGGGGGGCACAGATACGCAGTATTTT. Translated, it gives CASSVAPAGGGTDTQYF. The V call is TRBV9, the J call TRBJ2-3; 7 nucleotides agree with TRBD2. Germline lookup yields CDR1 SGDLS and CDR2 YYNGEE. The junction had 8 bases not matched to a gene; V was cut back by 0 bases and J by 1 base. This CDR3 spans 17 amino acids.

This sequence joins TRBV10-3 and TRBJ2-1; 10 bases match TRBD2. CDR3 length: 20 amino acids. V shed 3 bases, J shed 0 bases, and the junction held 14 bases outside the gene matches. Germline V gene data show CDR1 as ENHRY and CDR2 as SYGVKD. CDR3 sequence: CAISETWRTSGGSSYNEQFF. In DNA form, the CDR3 reads TGTGCCATCAGTGAAACTTGGAGGACTAGCGGAGGGAGCTCCTACAATGAGCAGTTCTTC.

V is TRBV27 and J is TRBJ2-1; D not resolved. The V end was cut by 5 bases, the J end by 3 bases, with 11 bases between. The CDR3 consists of 14 residues. The V gene's germline CDR1 is MNHEY and CDR2 SMNVEV (reference sequence). The CDR3 here is CASSRDNRYNEQFF. The CDR3 nucleotides are TGTGCCAGCAGTCGCGATAATCGCTACAATGAGCAGTTCTTC.

This clone was seen only once. V and J are TRBV5-1 and TRBJ2-1; D is possibly TRBD2 (5 bases). The CDR3 sequence is 13 residues long. CDR1 is SGHRS and CDR2 is YFSETQ in the germline V gene. V was shortened by 5 bases and J by 5 bases, with 11 bases between the two germline ends. CDR3 sequence: CASRLASHNEQFF. CDR3 sequence (DNA): TGCGCCAGCAGGCTAGCTTCCCACAATGAGCAGTTCTTC.

This chain joins TRBV9 and TRBJ2-3; the D gene is possibly TRBD2 (5 bases). V lost 4 bases and J 4 bases, leaving 19 bases between the germline ends. Per the germline V gene, CDR1 is SGDLS and CDR2 is YYNGEE. The CDR3 has 16 amino acids. CDR3 coding DNA: TGTGCCAGCAGCTCTGCGGACTTTCCCGGGGCAGATACGCAGTATTTT. Protein: CASSSADFPGADTQYF.

V usage is TRBV30 and J usage is TRBJ1-3; maybe TRBD1 (6 bases). Between the trimmed V and J ends, which lost 3 bases and 2 bases, there was a span of 17 bases. This CDR3 region has 16 residues. Germline V gene sequence: CDR1 GTSNPN, CDR2 SVGIG (reference sequence). The CDR3 loop reads CAWSSIRGQPGNTIYF. In DNA, the CDR3 is TGTGCCTGGAGCAGCATCCGGGGACAACCTGGAAACACCATATATTTT.

For this clone: Other DNA sequences within the sample encode an identical CDR3. The V and J genes are TRBV18 and TRBJ2-7; unclear D gene. Per germline, CDR1 KGHSH and CDR2 LQKENI. The CDR3 extends over 12 amino acids. Deletions cut 3 bases from V and 1 base from J, with 4 bases between. The CDR3 here is CASSPHSYEQYF. As DNA, the CDR3 is TGTGCCAGCTCACCTCATTCCTACGAGCAGTACTTC.

The chain is built from TRBV18 and TRBJ2-1; a possible D gene is TRBD1 (6 bases). The CDR3 is made up of 15 amino acids. V lost 6 bases and J 7 bases, leaving 19 bases between the germline ends. Germline V gene sequence: CDR1 KGHSH, CDR2 LQKENI. The CDR3 DNA reads as TGTGCCAGCTCTCGCACAGGGCAGGGAATGAATGAGCAGTTCTTC. Its protein product is CASSRTGQGMNEQFF. Combining the CDR3 with reference TRBV18 and TRBJ2-1 gives the whole variable domain NAGVMQNPRHLVRRRGQEARLRCSPMKGHSHVYWYRQLPEEGLKFMVYLQKENIIDESGMPKERFSAEFPKEGPSILRIQQVVRGDSAAYFCASSRTGQGMNEQFFGPGTRLTVL.

The rearrangement joins TRBV30 to TRBJ2-3; perhaps TRBD2 as D (6 bases). Trimming removed 1 base at V and 4 bases at J, with 15 bases between. CDR1 GTSNPN and CDR2 SVGIG come from the germline V gene (reference sequence). CDR3 length equals 15 residues. This CDR3 is CAWSGHSGLADTQYF. The CDR3, as DNA: TGTGCCTGGAGTGGGCACAGCGGGCTCGCAGATACGCAGTATTTT.

The chain recombines TRBV7-8 with TRBJ1-1, with TRBD1 matching over 11 bases. V gave up 0 bases and J gave up 7 bases; unmatched junction bases: 7. Germline loops: CDR1 SGHVS, CDR2 FQNEAQ. CDR3 size: 16 residues. The CDR3 region is CASSLALDRGRGEAFF. The CDR3 DNA sequence: TGTGCCAGCAGCTTAGCGCTGGACAGGGGGCGCGGTGAAGCTTTCTTT.

The chain recombines TRBV6-1 with TRBJ2-3; D is possibly TRBD1 (5 bases). Germline V lookup: CDR1 MNHNS, CDR2 SASEGT. This CDR3 comprises 13 residues. Trimming pared 2 bases from V and 4 bases from J, leaving 7 bases between. Here the CDR3 reads CASSEQGADTQYF. The CDR3 nucleotides read TGTGCCAGCAGTGAACAGGGCGCAGATACGCAGTATTTT.

Of note for this clone: Compared with germline, one end of the junction differs, possibly owing to a read error. The chain uses TRBV5-1 and TRBJ1-1; tentatively, D is TRBD1 (5 bases). The CDR3 has 17 amino acids. Germline CDR1 and CDR2: SGHRS and YFSETQ. DNA of the CDR3: TGCGCCAGCAGCTTGGATCGGAGGGGCCGAAGGAACGCTGAAGCTTTCTTT. It translates to CASSLDRRGRRNAEAFF.